These 6 T cell receptor beta chains originate from one sample sequenced in a study of Ad26.COV2.S vaccination and SARS-CoV-2 variants. Treatment indicated: roughly 19 received Ad26.COV2.S at low or high dose, single or two shots; five or six received placebo; per-sample allocation not given. Samples came from day 63 after the first vaccine or placebo injection. Libraries were prepared by immunoSEQ multiplex PCR; TCRdb keeps only in-frame clonotypes and omits some of them. This table has approximately 300,000 clones, roughly 86% appearing once. The sample consisted of peripheral blood, taken in a trial of Ad26.COV2.S vaccine versus placebo. These receptors were taken from a person aged 18-65 years who received the Ad26.COV2.S COVID-19 vaccine or a placebo.

This chain connects TRBV5-1 to TRBJ2-3; a weak D match, TRBD1 (5 bases). CDR1 and CDR2 from the germline V gene are SGHRS and YFSETQ. The CDR3 length is 15 residues. Deletions cut 4 bases from V and 0 bases from J, with 12 bases between. CDR3 sequence reads: CASSNDRTSTDTQYF. CDR3 sequence (DNA): TGCGCCAGCAGCAACGACAGAACTAGCACAGATACGCAGTATTTT.

Details on this clone: This same CDR3 is encoded by further DNA sequences in the sample. J is TRBJ1-5 and V is TRBV5-1, with D unresolved. CDR1 and CDR2 (germline): SGHRS, YFSETQ. The CDR3 is made up of 15 amino acids. The V end was cut by 0 bases, the J end by 0 bases, with 7 bases between. DNA for the CDR3: TGCGCCAGCAGCTTGGAGGCAGGTAGCAATCAGCCCCAGCATTTT. Translation gives CASSLEAGSNQPQHF.

The chain has TRBV3-1 (or the pseudogene TRBV3-2) and TRBJ2-2; no clear D gene. Trimming took 1 base from V and 1 from J, leaving 1 base between them. The CDR3 consists of 13 residues. CDR1 and CDR2 from the germline V gene are LGHDT and YNNKEL (reference sequence). CDR3 in amino acids: CASSQGNTGELFF. The CDR3 DNA sequence: TGTGCCAGCAGCCAAGGGAACACCGGGGAGCTGTTTTTT.

The gene calls are TRBV4-2 and TRBJ1-4; D is possibly TRBD1 (6 bases). The V end was cut by 4 bases, the J end by 0 bases, with 15 bases between. The CDR3 covers 17 residues. The germline V gene encodes CDR1 LGHNA and CDR2 YNFKEQ. CDR3 region: CASSRRRGTTTNEKLFF. As DNA, the CDR3 is TGTGCCAGCAGCCGGCGGAGGGGGACGACAACTAATGAAAAACTGTTTTTT.

This chain links TRBV5-1 with TRBJ1-4, with D hard to call. Trimming removed 3 bases from V and 7 bases from J, with 13 bases in between. The CDR3 has 14 amino acids. Germline V gives CDR1 SGHRS, CDR2 YFSETQ. The CDR3 sequence: CASSSKQGTEKLFF. The CDR3 DNA sequence: TGCGCCAGCAGCTCAAAGCAAGGAACTGAAAAACTGTTTTTT.

CDR3 loop: CASSQGQGTDTQYF. The DNA of the CDR3 is TGTGCCAGCAGCCAGGGACAGGGTACAGATACGCAGTATTTT. This chain uses TRBV11-3 with TRBJ2-3, with TRBD1 identical over 9 bases. The trim removed 5 bases at V and 3 bases at J, leaving 3 bases unmatched. The CDR3 is made up of 14 amino acids. Germline CDR1 SGHNT, CDR2 YENEEA.